A selection of T cell receptor beta chains follows, all from one sample in a study of blood T cell repertoires in COVID-19. Here immunoSEQ multiplex PCR was the method, and the copy in TCRdb shows in-frame clones only, minus some. The table has about 150,000 clones, approximately 83% seen once; the top ten hold approximately 2%. Sequenced input: peripheral blood. Every receptor here comes from a woman older than 75 with acute or convalescent COVID-19. Each CDR3 is given without its conserved first and last residue. A D gene is named only where the DNA matches it firmly.

CDR3 protein: ASSHIGGETQY; J gene: TRBJ2-5; V gene: TRBV3-1/TRBV3-2; D gene: -
CDR3 protein: ASSLHEGVAGYT; J gene: TRBJ1-2; V gene: TRBV7-3; D gene: -
CDR3 protein: ASSIVDSGGYQETQY; J gene: TRBJ2-5; V gene: TRBV7-9; D gene: TRBD2
CDR3 protein: ASSPGRDTQY; J gene: TRBJ2-3; V gene: TRBV11-2; D gene: -
CDR3 protein: ASSPRQTYEQY; J gene: TRBJ2-7; V gene: TRBV7-9; D gene: -
CDR3 protein: ASSLVVGTSGGSYEQY; J gene: TRBJ2-7; V gene: TRBV7-9; D gene: TRBD2
CDR3 protein: ASSLLGGGAGNTIY; J gene: TRBJ1-3; V gene: TRBV5-4; D gene: -
CDR3 protein: ASSITVTGELF; J gene: TRBJ2-2; V gene: TRBV5-1; D gene: -
CDR3 protein: ASRPGTGMNTEAF; J gene: TRBJ1-1; V gene: TRBV6-5; D gene: TRBD1
CDR3 protein: ASSSGGLYQPQH; J gene: TRBJ1-5; V gene: TRBV7-2; D gene: TRBD1
CDR3 protein: ASSQDRGPNTEAF; J gene: TRBJ1-1; V gene: TRBV4-3; D gene: -
CDR3 protein: ASSPNRVIHGYT; J gene: TRBJ1-2; V gene: TRBV28; D gene: -
CDR3 protein: ASSEKAGGKGNEQF; J gene: TRBJ2-1; V gene: TRBV6-1; D gene: TRBD2
CDR3 protein: ASSPVDRVYNQPQH; J gene: TRBJ1-5; V gene: TRBV19; D gene: TRBD1
CDR3 protein: ASSSGTGALGEKLF; J gene: TRBJ1-4; V gene: TRBV19; D gene: TRBD1
CDR3 protein: ASSQDREGGTTNEKLF; J gene: TRBJ1-4; V gene: TRBV11-2; D gene: TRBD1
CDR3 protein: ASSFSVYEQY; J gene: TRBJ2-7; V gene: TRBV12-3/TRBV12-4; D gene: -
CDR3 protein: ASSFGRVNTEAF; J gene: TRBJ1-1; V gene: TRBV5-1; D gene: -
CDR3 protein: ASRRLAGVHEQY; J gene: TRBJ2-7; V gene: TRBV27; D gene: TRBD2
CDR3 protein: ASSQSGASPLH; J gene: TRBJ1-6; V gene: TRBV7-9; D gene: -
CDR3 protein: ASSPLLAGGKGYEQY; J gene: TRBJ2-7; V gene: TRBV7-9; D gene: TRBD2
CDR3 protein: ASSYGGNTEAF; J gene: TRBJ1-1; V gene: TRBV4-3; D gene: -
CDR3 protein: ASSQAGTNSGNTIY; J gene: TRBJ1-3; V gene: TRBV3-1/TRBV3-2; D gene: -
CDR3 protein: ARGLAKETQY; J gene: TRBJ2-5; V gene: TRBV2; D gene: TRBD2
CDR3 protein: AWSTSQNQPQH; J gene: TRBJ1-5; V gene: TRBV30; D gene: -
CDR3 protein: ATSDVGARETQY; J gene: TRBJ2-5; V gene: TRBV24-1; D gene: -
CDR3 protein: ASSDSGRETDTQY; J gene: TRBJ2-3; V gene: TRBV7-2; D gene: TRBD2
CDR3 protein: ASSPRTSGRAEQY; J gene: TRBJ2-7; V gene: TRBV5-4; D gene: TRBD2
CDR3 protein: AWSVSSSYNSPLH; J gene: TRBJ1-6; V gene: TRBV30; D gene: -
CDR3 protein: ASSRRTGERYNSPLH; J gene: TRBJ1-6; V gene: TRBV3-1/TRBV3-2; D gene: TRBD1
CDR3 protein: ASSVADRAYEQY; J gene: TRBJ2-7; V gene: TRBV9; D gene: TRBD1
CDR3 protein: ATSPLRGPYEQY; J gene: TRBJ2-7; V gene: TRBV15; D gene: -
CDR3 protein: ASSQAGQGAGGYT; J gene: TRBJ1-2; V gene: TRBV4-1; D gene: TRBD1
CDR3 protein: ASSPVRLNTEAF; J gene: TRBJ1-1; V gene: TRBV18; D gene: -
CDR3 protein: ASSLAGSDQETQY; J gene: TRBJ2-5; V gene: TRBV5-1; D gene: -
CDR3 protein: SASVRETQY; J gene: TRBJ2-5; V gene: TRBV20-1; D gene: -
CDR3 protein: SVQQGPGYEQY; J gene: TRBJ2-7; V gene: TRBV29-1; D gene: -
CDR3 protein: ASSSKAGTANTEAF; J gene: TRBJ1-1; V gene: TRBV6-5; D gene: TRBD1
CDR3 protein: ASRKRLAGDNEQF; J gene: TRBJ2-1; V gene: TRBV7-9; D gene: TRBD2
CDR3 protein: ASSVAQGTFEKLF; J gene: TRBJ1-4; V gene: TRBV9; D gene: TRBD1
CDR3 protein: ASSKGAQSYNEQF; J gene: TRBJ2-1; V gene: TRBV4-3; D gene: -
CDR3 protein: ASSKQGDTGELF; J gene: TRBJ2-2; V gene: TRBV11-2; D gene: TRBD1
CDR3 protein: ASSLQGADYEQY; J gene: TRBJ2-7; V gene: TRBV19; D gene: TRBD1
CDR3 protein: ATGTSGRVGDTQY; J gene: TRBJ2-3; V gene: TRBV10-3; D gene: TRBD2
CDR3 protein: ASSLEGTSEGRDTEAF; J gene: TRBJ1-1; V gene: TRBV11-2; D gene: -
CDR3 protein: ASSHGGVNGGYT; J gene: TRBJ1-2; V gene: TRBV19; D gene: -